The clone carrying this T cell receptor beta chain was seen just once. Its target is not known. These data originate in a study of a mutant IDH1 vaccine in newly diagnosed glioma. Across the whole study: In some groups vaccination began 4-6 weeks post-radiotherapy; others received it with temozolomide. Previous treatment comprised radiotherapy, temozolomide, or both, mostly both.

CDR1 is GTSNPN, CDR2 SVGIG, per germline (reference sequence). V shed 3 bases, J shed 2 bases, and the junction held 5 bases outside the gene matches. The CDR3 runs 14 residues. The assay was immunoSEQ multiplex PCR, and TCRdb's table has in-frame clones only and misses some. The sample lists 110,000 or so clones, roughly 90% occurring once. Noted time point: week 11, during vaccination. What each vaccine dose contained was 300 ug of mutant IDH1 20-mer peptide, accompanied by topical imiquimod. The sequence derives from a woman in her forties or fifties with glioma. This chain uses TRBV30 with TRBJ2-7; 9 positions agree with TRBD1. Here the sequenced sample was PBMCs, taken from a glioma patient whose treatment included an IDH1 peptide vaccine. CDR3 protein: CAWSWGTGPYEQYF. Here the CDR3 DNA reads TGTGCCTGGAGCTGGGGGACAGGGCCCTACGAGCAGTACTTC. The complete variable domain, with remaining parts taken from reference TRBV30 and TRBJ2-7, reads SQTIHQWPATLVQPVGSPLSLECTVEGTSNPNLYWYRQAAGRGLQLLFYSVGIGQISSEVPQNLSASRPQDRQFILSSKKLLLSDSGFYLCAWSWGTGPYEQYFGPGTRLTVT.